This T cell receptor beta chain was retrieved from a study of vaccination effects on CD4 cells after COVID-19. Study as a whole: Of the BNT162b2 and mRNA-1273 vaccines, participants received two doses of one or the other.

With respect to this clone: Its matching antigen is unknown.

The method was immunoSEQ multiplex PCR; TCRdb's version includes in-frame clones alone and lacks a portion of them. This table holds tens of thousands of clones, 74% found once. The V and J ends lost 5 bases and 6 bases, in that order; junction bases with no gene match: 10. The CDR3 spans 15 residues. Germline CDR1 SGHAT, CDR2 FQNNGV. In the ViraFEST assay, antigen-specific CD4+ clonotypes were identified by expansion after peptide-pool stimulation. The culture ran for about eleven days before CD4+ T cells were isolated. All vaccine recipients tested negative for nucleocapsid antibodies and had never contracted SARS-CoV-2 infection.

The J gene is TRBJ2-1, the V gene TRBV11-2; 7 nucleotides match TRBD1. This TCR was sampled from a human donor who received a COVID-19 vaccine. The sequences come from CD4+ T cells from PBMCs cultured with SARS-CoV-2 spike peptides, collected before COVID-19 vaccination. DNA for the CDR3: TGTGCCAGCAGCCCCCGACAGGGTTCTCGCAATGAGCAGTTCTTC. Protein product: CASSPRQGSRNEQFF.